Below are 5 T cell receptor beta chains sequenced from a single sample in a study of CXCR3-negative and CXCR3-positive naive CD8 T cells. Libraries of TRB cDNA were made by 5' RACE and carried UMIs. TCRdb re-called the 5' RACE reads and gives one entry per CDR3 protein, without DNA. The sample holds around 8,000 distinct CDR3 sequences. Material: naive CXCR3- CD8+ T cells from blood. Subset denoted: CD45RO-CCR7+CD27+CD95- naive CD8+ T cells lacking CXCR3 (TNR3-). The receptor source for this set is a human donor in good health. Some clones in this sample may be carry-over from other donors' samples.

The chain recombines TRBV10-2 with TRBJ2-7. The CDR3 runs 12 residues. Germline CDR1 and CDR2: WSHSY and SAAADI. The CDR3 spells CASSQTPYEQYF.

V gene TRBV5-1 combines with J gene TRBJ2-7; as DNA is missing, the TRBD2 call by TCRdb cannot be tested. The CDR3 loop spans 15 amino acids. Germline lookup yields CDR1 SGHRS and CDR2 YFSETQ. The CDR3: CASSLERELSYEQYF.

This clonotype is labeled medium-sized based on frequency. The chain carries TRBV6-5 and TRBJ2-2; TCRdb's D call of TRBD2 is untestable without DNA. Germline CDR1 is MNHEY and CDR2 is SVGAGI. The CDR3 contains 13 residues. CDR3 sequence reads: CASSMTRPGELFF.

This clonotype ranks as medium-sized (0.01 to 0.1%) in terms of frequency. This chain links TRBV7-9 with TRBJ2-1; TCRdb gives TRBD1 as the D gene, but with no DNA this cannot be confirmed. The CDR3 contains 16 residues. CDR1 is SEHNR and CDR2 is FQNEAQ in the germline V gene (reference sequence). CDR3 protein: CASSFKTRDSYNEQFF.

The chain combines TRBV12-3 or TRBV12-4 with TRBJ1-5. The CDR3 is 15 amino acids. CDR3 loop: CASSPPGHSNQPQHF.